The 21 T cell receptor beta chains below come from one sample, sequenced in a study of tumor and adjacent non-tumor tissue in lung cancer. Three rounds of nested PCR, following a modified ARM-PCR protocol, produced the TCRbeta library. A single record per CDR3 protein comes from TCRdb applying MiXCR to the multiplex PCR reads. This table holds more than 90,000 distinct CDR3 sequences, about 67% found once. The template was RNA from unsorted bulk tissue. What was sequenced was lung tumor tissue. These receptors were collected from a man in his sixties with non-small cell lung cancer.

Note on this clonotype: This sequence may be a read error, since a much larger clone differs from it by one base. The genes are TRBV6-1 and TRBJ1-1; D ambiguous. The CDR3 length is 13 residues. The V gene's germline CDR1 is MNHNS and CDR2 SASEGT. The CDR3 coding sequence is TGTGTCAGCAGTGAAGCTCGTTTAAGCGAAGCTTTCTTT. Translating gives CVSSEARLSEAFF.

To note about this clonotype: As the CDR3 is not closed by the conserved phenylalanine or tryptophan, this likely results from a read error. The rearrangement uses TRBV29-1 and TRBJ1-2, with D possibly matching TRBD1 (5 bases). The germline gives CDR1 SQVTM, CDR2 ANQGSEA. Between the trimmed V and J ends, which lost 4 bases and 3 bases, there was a span of 18 bases. CDR3 length: 15 residues. The CDR3 DNA reads as TGCAGCGTTGCCAAGCGTTCCTGGGGCGACTATGGCTACACCATC. This encodes CSVAKRSWGDYGYTI.

In the case of this clonotype: Compared with germline, one end of the junction differs, possibly owing to a read error. The V and J genes are TRBV2 and TRBJ2-5; TRBD2 aligns across 8 bases. The CDR3 has 16 residues. Germline assignment: CDR1 SNHLY and CDR2 FYNNEI. Here the CDR3 DNA reads TGTGCCAGCAGCAAGAACGCCGGGACTAGGGAAGAAACCCAGTACTTC. It translates to CASSKNAGTREETQYF.

Regarding this clonotype: Because the CDR3 is missing its conserved closing phenylalanine or tryptophan, this is likely a read error. The chain combines TRBV6-1 with TRBJ1-1; D not resolved. Trimming removed 3 bases from V and 0 bases from J, with 14 bases in between. The germline gives CDR1 MNHNS, CDR2 SASEGT. The CDR3 consists of 16 residues. Written as DNA, the CDR3 is TGTGCCAGCAGTGAGCAGTTATGGGCCATGAACACTGAAGCTTTCTCT. This sequence encodes CASSEQLWAMNTEAFS.

Worth noting for this clonotype: An end of the junction does not agree with germline; a read error may underlie this. This chain joins TRBV11-3 and TRBJ2-1; the match to TRBD2 covers 7 bases. The length of the CDR3 is 15 residues. CDR1 is SGHNT, CDR2 YENEEA, per germline. CDR3 nucleotides: TGTGCCAGCAACCCACTAGCGTCCTCCTACAGTGAGCAGTTCTTT. This gives the protein CASNPLASSYSEQFF.

This chain joins TRBV5-6 and TRBJ2-7, with D unresolved. Germline V gene lookup returns CDR1 SGHDT and CDR2 YYEEEE. Between the trimmed V and J ends, which lost 0 bases and 3 bases, there was a span of 13 bases. This CDR3 is built from 15 residues. In nucleotides, the CDR3 is TGTGCCAGCAGCTTGGCTGGGTCTAACGGCTACGAGCAGTACTTC. It specifies CASSLAGSNGYEQYF. The variable domain in full, completed from reference TRBV5-6 and TRBJ2-7, reads DAGVTQSPTHLIKTRGQQVTLRCSPKSGHDTVSWYQQALGQGPQFIFQYYEEEERQRGNFPDRFSGHQFPNYSSELNVNALLLGDSALYLCASSLAGSNGYEQYFGPGTRLTVT.

About this clonotype itself: The junction shows a germline mismatch at one end, possibly a read error. The CDR3 coding sequence is TGCAGTGTTGGCGGGACAGTGAACACTGAAGCTTTCTTT. Residues: CSVGGTVNTEAFF. The rearrangement joins TRBV29-1 to TRBJ1-1; 7 nucleotides match TRBD1. The CDR3 sequence is 13 residues long. Germline V gene lookup returns CDR1 SQVTM and CDR2 ANQGSEA.

This clonotype has at least ten counts. The chain couples TRBV28 to TRBJ2-1; a possible D gene is TRBD2 (5 bases). CDR1 and CDR2 from the germline V gene are MDHEN and SYDVKM. Trimming pared 6 bases from V and 5 bases from J, leaving 20 bases between. CDR3 length: 16 amino acids. DNA of the CDR3: TGTGCCAGCAGCACCCTAGCAGTCCCCTTTAACAATGAGCAGTTCTTC. Its protein is CASSTLAVPFNNEQFF.

Comments on this clonotype: Its ends do not fully match the called genes, so a read error is possible. V gene TRBV4-3 combines with J gene TRBJ1-5, with D possibly matching TRBD1 (6 bases). The CDR3 length is 16 residues. Per germline, CDR1 LGHNA and CDR2 YSLEER. The CDR3 here is CASSQDWRGRVKPQHF. The CDR3 DNA follows: TGCGCCAGTAGCCAAGATTGGCGGGGGCGGGTGAAGCCCCAGCATTTT.

J is TRBJ2-7 and V is TRBV30, with D hard to call. CDR3 length equals 12 residues. The V gene lost 2 bases and the J gene lost 4 bases, with 9 bases spanning the gap. The germline V gene encodes CDR1 GTSNPN and CDR2 SVGIG (reference sequence). CDR3 sequence (DNA): TGTGCCTGGAGTATGCAGATTTACGAGCAGTACTTC. Protein product: CAWSMQIYEQYF.

This clonotype was detected only a few times. Compared with germline, one end of the junction differs, possibly owing to a read error. V gene TRBV11-2 combines with J gene TRBJ2-5, with D tentatively TRBD2 (5 bases). Per germline, CDR1 SGHAT and CDR2 FQNNGV. This CDR3 contains 15 residues. The CDR3 DNA reads TGTGCCAGCAGCTTAGGAGGGTCCGCCCAAGAGACTCAGTACTTC. It is translated as CASSLGGSAQETQYF.

The chain has TRBV11-2 and TRBJ1-1; D is undetermined. The CDR3 extends over 14 amino acids. V was shortened by 5 bases and J by 11 bases, with 21 bases between the two germline ends. Germline V gene sequence: CDR1 SGHAT, CDR2 FQNNGV. The CDR3 bases are TGTGCCAGCAGCATACGACGGGAGAACACTGTGGCTTTCTTT. Its protein is CASSIRRENTVAFF.

This chain uses TRBV11-2 with TRBJ2-5; D not resolved. V was clipped by 7 bases and J by 9 bases, with 27 bases between them. Germline CDR1 SGHAT, CDR2 FQNNGV. This CDR3 contains 16 residues. DNA of the CDR3: TGTGCCAGCACCAAAACTCTACAGTCGTGTGGCGAGGCCCAGTACTTC. Protein product: CASTKTLQSCGEAQYF.

Comments on this clonotype: The CDR3 end shows no conserved phenylalanine or tryptophan, and so a read error is likely. The chain carries TRBV5-1 and TRBJ2-5; weak D call: TRBD2 (6 bases). Germline CDR1 and CDR2: SGHRS and YFSETQ. V lost 2 bases and J 5 bases, leaving 16 bases between the germline ends. The CDR3 runs to 15 residues. The CDR3 coding sequence is TGCGCCAGCAGCTTAGGAGGGGCGAGTGGTGAGACCCAGTACTCC. Residues: CASSLGGASGETQYS.

By its share, this clonotype is medium-sized (0.01 to 0.1%). The gene calls are TRBV11-2 and TRBJ2-1, with D possibly matching TRBD2 (5 bases). Trimming stripped 2 bases from V and 4 bases from J, with 12 bases between. CDR1 and CDR2 (germline): SGHAT, FQNNGV. This CDR3 contains 15 residues. CDR3 sequence (DNA): TGTGCCAGCAGCTTAAGCACTAGTCTTTACAATGAGCAGTTCTTC. It yields the protein CASSLSTSLYNEQFF.

The gene calls are TRBV29-1 and TRBJ2-3, with a possible D match to TRBD2 (6 bases). The CDR3 loop spans 16 amino acids. Germline CDR1 reads SQVTM; CDR2 reads ANQGSEA. V gave up 4 bases and J gave up 0 bases, with 17 bases separating them. The CDR3 DNA reads TGCAGCGTTGCCGGGACTGGCGGGGATAGCACAGATACGCAGTATTTT. It encodes CSVAGTGGDSTDTQYF.

Turning to this clonotype: No conserved phenylalanine or tryptophan ends this CDR3, so it is likely a read error. The chain links TRBV14 to TRBJ1-2, with D maybe TRBD1 (5 bases). The CDR3 has 13 residues. The V end lost 4 bases, the J end lost 6 bases, and 12 bases lay between the germline ends. Germline CDR1 is SGHDN and CDR2 is FVKESK. DNA for the CDR3: TGTGCCAGCAGCCCAAACAGGAGCGATGGCTACACCCTC. Translating it yields CASSPNRSDGYTL.

A remark on this clonotype: At one end the junction does not follow the germline gene, possibly because of a read error. The chain couples TRBV6-6 to TRBJ2-3; D tentatively fits TRBD1 or TRBD2 (6 bases each). This CDR3 contains 14 residues. The germline V gene has CDR1 MNHNY and CDR2 SVGAGI (reference sequence). CDR3 in amino acids: CASSGGEGGDTHYF. CDR3 bases: TGTGCCAGCAGTGGAGGTGAGGGGGGAGATACGCACTATTTT.

About this clonotype: The conserved phenylalanine or tryptophan is not found at the CDR3 terminus, so this likely reflects a read error. The J gene is TRBJ2-1, the V gene TRBV4-3; D is undetermined. Germline CDR1 and CDR2: LGHNA and YSLEER. The CDR3 consists of 15 residues. V was clipped by 2 bases and J by 4 bases, with 12 bases between them. The CDR3 DNA reads TGCGCCAGCAGCCAAACCCGAACAGATTACAATGAGCAGTTCTCC. Its protein product is CASSQTRTDYNEQFS.

With respect to this clonotype: Its ends do not fully match the called genes, so a read error is possible. Here the CDR3 DNA reads TGTGCCAGCAGGGAAAGCCGGGTCTCTGGGGCCAACCTCCTGACTTTC. It translates to CASRESRVSGANLLTF. This chain connects TRBV28 to TRBJ2-6; D possibly corresponds to TRBD1 (5 bases). CDR3 size: 16 residues. Per germline, CDR1 MDHEN and CDR2 SYDVKM.

About this clonotype: An end of the junction differs from the germline gene, which may be a read error. The chain recombines TRBV11-1 with TRBJ2-3; the D gene is possibly TRBD2 (5 bases). This CDR3 region has 15 residues. The germline V gene has CDR1 SGHAT and CDR2 FQDESV (reference sequence). CDR3: CASSLAGVLSDTLYF. Written as DNA, the CDR3 is TGTGCTAGCAGCTTGGCCGGGGTACTGTCGGATACGCTGTATTTT.